A single sample is the source of the 31 T cell receptor beta chains below, sequenced in a study of CD8+CD57+ T cells in acquired aplastic anemia. Profiling that covered TCR beta VDJ and CDR3 relied on genomic DNA as its template. TCRdb reprocessed the reads with MiXCR, giving one entry per CDR3 protein. The data hold some 170,000 distinct CDR3 sequences, with 71% observed a single time. CD8+CD57+ cell expansion had been shown by flow cytometry in patients chosen for sequencing. The sequencing sample was made of sorted CD4+, CD8+, or CD8+CD57+ T cells (not recorded which) from PBMCs. The receptors originated from a human donor with aplastic anemia.

The genes are TRBV12-3 or TRBV12-4 and TRBJ1-1; D unclear. The CDR3 runs to 12 residues. V was trimmed by 10 bases and J by 4 bases, leaving 13 bases between them. DNA for the CDR3: TGTGCCACGCGAGTGCTGAGCACTGAAGCTTTCTTT. This sequence encodes CATRVLSTEAFF.

This clonotype was seen a handful of times. This chain connects TRBV5-4 to TRBJ2-3; the D is unclear. There are 13 residues in the CDR3. CDR1 SGHNT and CDR2 YYREEE come from the germline V gene (reference sequence). Trimming removed 0 bases from V and 2 bases from J, with 4 bases in between. The CDR3 DNA follows: TGTGCCAGCAGCTTGGTCTTCACAGATACGCAGTATTTT. Translating it yields CASSLVFTDTQYF.

The sample holds one count of this clonotype. This chain uses TRBV20-1 with TRBJ1-2; 8 bases line up with TRBD1. This CDR3 has 13 residues. Germline V lookup: CDR1 DFQATT, CDR2 SNEGSKA (reference sequence). V gave up 5 bases and J gave up 2 bases; unmatched junction bases: 4. The CDR3 is CSAWDRLNYGYTF. In DNA form, the CDR3 reads TGCAGTGCTTGGGACAGGCTAAACTATGGCTACACCTTC.

The chain carries TRBV5-1 and TRBJ2-1, with TRBD2 as a possible D gene (5 bases). The CDR3 has 12 amino acids. Between the trimmed V and J ends, which lost 1 base and 8 bases, there was a span of 7 bases. Germline CDR1 and CDR2: SGHRS and YFSETQ. The CDR3 region is CASSLYGDEQFF. As DNA, the CDR3 is TGCGCCAGCAGCTTGTACGGGGATGAGCAGTTCTTC.

The chain carries TRBV9 and TRBJ1-2, with D maybe TRBD1 (5 bases). Per the germline V gene, CDR1 is SGDLS and CDR2 is YYNGEE. The CDR3 loop spans 16 amino acids. Trimming cost V 0 bases and J 4 bases, with 16 bases left between them. This CDR3 is CASSVVDGLTGYGYTF. In nucleotides, the CDR3 is TGTGCCAGCAGCGTAGTAGACGGGCTCACAGGCTATGGCTACACCTTC. The full variable domain, completed using reference TRBV9 and TRBJ1-2, is DSGVTQTPKHLITATGQRVTLRCSPRSGDLSVYWYQQSLDQGLQFLIQYYNGEERAKGNILERFSAQQFPDLHSELNLSSLELGDSALYFCASSVVDGLTGYGYTFGSGTRLTVV.

In the case of this clonotype: At one boundary the junction diverges from the germline segment, which might be a read error. The rearrangement links TRBV19 to TRBJ2-5; D unresolved. This CDR3 is 14 amino acids long. Germline CDR1 is LNHDA and CDR2 is SQIVND (reference sequence). This CDR3 is CACSIGQSQETQYF. The CDR3 DNA reads TGTGCCTGTAGTATAGGCCAGTCCCAAGAGACCCAGTACTTC.

The rearrangement uses TRBV12-3 or TRBV12-4 and TRBJ2-1; TRBD2 agrees at 7 bases. The CDR3 loop spans 13 amino acids. Losses at the gene ends were 3 bases for V and 6 bases for J; bases not matched to a gene: 2. Written as DNA, the CDR3 is TGTGCCAGCAGTTTCTGGACTAGCAATGAGCAGTTCTTC. Amino acid sequence: CASSFWTSNEQFF.

This clonotype was seen a few times. The chain couples TRBV29-1 to TRBJ1-1, with D maybe TRBD1 (5 bases). The CDR3 is 13 amino acids. Deletions cut 3 bases from V and 5 bases from J, with 13 bases between. CDR1 and CDR2 (germline): SQVTM, ANQGSEA. CDR3 in DNA: TGCAGCGTTGACAGGGCTGGCGGAACTGAAGCTTTCTTT. The encoded protein is CSVDRAGGTEAFF.

This chain links TRBV15 with TRBJ2-5, with a weak D call TRBD2 (5 bases). The CDR3 spans 14 residues. Per germline, CDR1 LNHNV and CDR2 YYDKDF (reference sequence). Between the trimmed V and J ends, which lost 0 bases and 5 bases, there was a span of 10 bases. The CDR3 DNA reads as TGTGCCACCAGCAGAGAACTAGGCGTGGAGACCCAGTACTTC. It codes for CATSRELGVETQYF.

Turning to this clonotype: The junction and the germline gene differ at one end; a read error may be behind it. The gene calls are TRBV6-2 or TRBV6-3 and TRBJ2-6, with D tentatively TRBD1 (5 bases). The CDR3 is 15 residues long. CDR1 is MNHEY and CDR2 is SVGEGT in the germline V gene. The DNA for the CDR3 is TGTGCCAGCAGTGATGACAGCTCTGGGGCTAACGTCCTGACTTTC. It encodes CASSDDSSGANVLTF.

The chain has TRBV9 and TRBJ2-7, with D tentatively TRBD1 or TRBD2 (5 bases each). V was shortened by 4 bases and J by 2 bases, with 13 bases between the two germline ends. This CDR3 contains 14 residues. Germline CDR1 reads SGDLS; CDR2 reads YYNGEE. As DNA, the CDR3 is TGTGCCAGCAGCCCGGGACGGTCGACCTACGAGCAGTACTTC. It translates to CASSPGRSTYEQYF.

As for this clonotype: No conserved phenylalanine or tryptophan ends this CDR3, so it is likely a read error. No DNA is shown, since the ends of the CDR3 on it are uncertain; the CDR3 is the one TCRdb lists. V and J are TRBV20-1 and TRBJ2-1. Germline assignment: CDR1 DFQATT and CDR2 SNEGSKA (reference sequence). The CDR3 extends over 9 residues, inclusive of both ends. CDR3 protein: CSARDQEVS.

This clonotype showed up just a few times. This likely comes from a read error, as the CDR3 has no conserved phenylalanine or tryptophan at its end. It is unclear where the CDR3 begins or ends on the DNA, so no DNA is shown, and the CDR3 is as TCRdb lists it. This rearrangement joins TRBV6-4 to TRBJ2-5; the table gives TRBD2 as D, unverified against the DNA. The V gene's germline CDR1 is MRHNA and CDR2 SNTAGT. Including both end residues, the CDR3 is 8 amino acids long. CDR3 protein: CASSGTNT.

This sequence joins TRBV7-2 and TRBJ1-2; TRBD1 matches 10 bases. Germline values: CDR1 SGHTA, CDR2 FQGNSA. The trim removed 5 bases at V and 0 bases at J, leaving 6 bases unmatched. CDR3 length: 16 amino acids. CDR3 sequence (DNA): TGTGCCAGCAGCCTTGACAGGGGGCGGTCTAACTATGGCTACACCTTC. This codes for CASSLDRGRSNYGYTF.

CDR3 sequence (DNA): TGTGCCAGCAGTGCCGTACTAGCGGGACCCACAGATACGCAGTATTTT. Translating it yields CASSAVLAGPTDTQYF. The chain uses TRBV6-5 and TRBJ2-3, with 10 bases identical to TRBD2. Germline V CDR1 and CDR2: MNHEY, SVGAGI. J gave up 2 bases and V 5 bases, and 7 bases lay outside the gene matches. This CDR3 contains 16 residues.

The chain recombines TRBV24-1 with TRBJ2-1; the D gene is possibly TRBD1 (6 bases). The CDR3 is made up of 15 amino acids. The germline CDR1 and CDR2 sequences are KGHDR and SFDVKD. V shed 0 bases and J shed 4 bases, with 9 bases lying between them. The CDR3 loop reads CATSDLGQSYNEQFF. The DNA of the CDR3 is TGTGCCACCAGTGATTTGGGACAGTCTTACAATGAGCAGTTCTTC.

The chain couples TRBV10-1 to TRBJ1-5; D possibly corresponds to TRBD1 (6 bases). Germline loops: CDR1 WNHNN, CDR2 SYGVQD (reference sequence). The CDR3 contains 16 residues. V lost 4 bases and J lost 0, with 13 bases in between. As DNA, the CDR3 is TGCGCCAGCAGTGCAACCGACAGGAGTAGCAATCAGCCCCAGCATTTT. Protein: CASSATDRSSNQPQHF.

The chain has TRBV12-3 or TRBV12-4 and TRBJ2-7, with 8 bases identical to TRBD2. The CDR3 has 16 amino acids. V was clipped by 6 bases and J by 3 bases; unmatched bases: 13. The CDR3 loop is CASSPLVGLAGYEQYF. The CDR3 DNA reads TGTGCCAGCAGCCCCCTAGTTGGGCTAGCGGGCTACGAGCAGTACTTC.

The chain combines TRBV15 with TRBJ2-3; D gene unclear. The germline V and J ends were trimmed by 0 bases and 3 bases, with 4 bases remaining between them. CDR1 is LNHNV and CDR2 is YYDKDF in the germline V gene (reference sequence). The CDR3 totals 13 residues. CDR3 amino acids: CATSRERTDTQYF. CDR3 nucleotides: TGTGCCACCAGCAGAGAAAGAACAGATACGCAGTATTTT. Full variable domain (outside the CDR3, taken from reference TRBV15 and TRBJ2-3): DAMVIQNPRYQVTQFGKPVTLSCSQTLNHNVMYWYQQKSSQAPKLLFHYYDKDFNNEADTPDNFQSRRPNTSFCFLDIRSPGLGDTAMYLCATSRERTDTQYFGPGTRLTVL.

This clonotype was seen more than once but under ten times. The V and J genes are TRBV29-1 and TRBJ2-2, with 9 bases lining up with TRBD1. V lost 5 bases, J lost 4 bases, and 5 bases stayed unmatched. Germline loops: CDR1 SQVTM, CDR2 ANQGSEA. This CDR3 contains 14 residues. Here the CDR3 DNA reads TGCAGCGTTCAACAGGGGGCGAGCACCGGGGAGCTGTTTTTT. Translated, it gives CSVQQGASTGELFF.

The chain recombines TRBV10-1 with TRBJ2-3, with 9 bases aligning to TRBD2. Germline CDR1 is WNHNN and CDR2 is SYGVQD (reference sequence). Trimming removed 8 bases from V and 2 bases from J; junction bases left unmatched: 5. The CDR3 sequence is 14 residues long. For the CDR3, the DNA is TGCGCCAGCCAGCTAGCGGGACCCACAGATACGCAGTATTTT. It yields the protein CASQLAGPTDTQYF.

The rearrangement joins TRBV10-3 to TRBJ2-3, with D unresolved. Germline V gives CDR1 ENHRY, CDR2 SYGVKD. The V end lost 0 bases, the J end lost 5 bases, and 6 bases lay between the germline ends. The CDR3 loop spans 13 amino acids. The CDR3 sequence is CAISESPGDTQYF. CDR3 bases: TGTGCCATCAGTGAGTCCCCGGGAGATACGCAGTATTTT.

This clonotype was picked up a small number of times. The rearrangement links TRBV10-3 to TRBJ1-5, with D perhaps TRBD1 (5 bases). Trimming removed 5 bases from V and 3 bases from J, with 8 bases in between. Germline V gene data show CDR1 as ENHRY and CDR2 as SYGVKD. The CDR3 extends over 13 amino acids. CDR3 DNA sequence: TGTGCCATCAGTCAGGGTACCAATCAGCCCCAGCATTTT. It translates to CAISQGTNQPQHF.

The chain combines TRBV24-1 with TRBJ2-3; D is possibly TRBD2 (5 bases). CDR3 length: 16 amino acids. The germline CDR1 and CDR2 sequences are KGHDR and SFDVKD. V lost 2 bases, J lost 4 bases, and 15 bases lay in between. The CDR3: CATSDYLSGGADTQYF. The CDR3 coding sequence is TGTGCCACCAGTGATTACCTGAGTGGAGGAGCAGATACGCAGTATTTT.

Details on this clonotype: A much larger clone lies one base from this, so it may be a read error. Since no conserved phenylalanine or tryptophan closes the CDR3, a read error is the likely cause. The CDR3 sequence is CASTWGGGHTGELFS. CDR3 DNA: TGTGCCAGCACATGGGGAGGGGGCCACACCGGGGAGCTGTTTTCT. The chain links TRBV6-5 to TRBJ2-2, with D perhaps being TRBD1 or TRBD2 (7 bases each). V lost 7 bases and J 3 bases, leaving 15 bases between the germline ends. Germline CDR1 and CDR2: MNHEY and SVGAGI. The CDR3 has 15 residues.

This clonotype was recorded a few times. The chain is built from TRBV7-2 and TRBJ1-1; no clear D gene. Germline V lookup: CDR1 SGHTA, CDR2 FQGNSA. The CDR3 consists of 13 residues. V was trimmed by 2 bases and J by 4 bases, leaving 8 bases between them. CDR3 amino acids: CASSLQRTTEAFF. The CDR3 nucleotides read TGTGCCAGCAGCTTACAACGTACCACTGAAGCTTTCTTT.

Regarding this clonotype: This likely comes from a read error, as the CDR3 has no conserved phenylalanine or tryptophan at its end. The V call is TRBV19, the J call TRBJ2-1, with 8 bases that match TRBD1. Germline assignment: CDR1 LNHDA and CDR2 SQIVND (reference sequence). V shed 8 bases, J shed 7 bases, and the junction held 13 bases outside the gene matches. The CDR3 runs 15 residues. CDR3: CASETGIRDRNEQFL. The CDR3 DNA reads TGTGCCAGTGAAACAGGGATTAGGGACAGGAATGAGCAGTTCCTC.

This clonotype has just a few counts. The J gene is TRBJ2-2, the V gene TRBV7-9; 8 nucleotides line up with TRBD2. Germline CDR1 and CDR2: SEHNR and FQNEAQ (reference sequence). There are 14 residues in the CDR3. Trimming took 6 bases from V and 10 from J; bases not matched to a gene: 10. The CDR3 sequence is CASSFTTSGLELFF. For the CDR3, the DNA is TGTGCCAGCAGTTTTACCACTAGCGGCCTGGAGCTGTTTTTT.

This sequence joins TRBV20-1 and TRBJ1-5, with a tentative D call TRBD1 (5 bases). Germline-derived CDR1 and CDR2 are DFQATT and SNEGSKA (reference sequence). The germline V and J ends were trimmed by 3 bases and 6 bases, with 12 bases remaining between them. The CDR3 extends over 13 amino acids. The DNA of the CDR3 is TGCAGTGCTAGCCGCGGTAGGGGTCAGCCCCAGCATTTT. Translated: CSASRGRGQPQHF.

The V and J genes are TRBV20-1 and TRBJ1-6; 7 nucleotides agree with TRBD1. The germline V gene has CDR1 DFQATT and CDR2 SNEGSKA (reference sequence). V was pared by 6 bases and J by 1 base, with 6 bases of the junction left unmatched. The CDR3 is 15 residues long. CDR3 sequence reads: CSARMTGSYNSPLHF. The CDR3 DNA is TGCAGTGCGAGAATGACAGGGTCCTATAATTCACCCCTCCACTTT.

This clonotype has more than one count but fewer than ten. The chain recombines TRBV10-1 with TRBJ2-5; D is uncertain. This CDR3 has 18 residues. The V and J ends lost 3 bases and 5 bases respectively, with 25 bases between them. CDR1 is WNHNN and CDR2 is SYGVQD in the germline V gene (reference sequence). CDR3 loop: CASSDAISFLYPRETQYF. DNA for the CDR3: TGCGCCAGCAGTGATGCGATTAGTTTTCTTTATCCGAGGGAGACCCAGTACTTC.